The 18 T cell receptor beta chains presented below share a single source sample, sequenced in a study of cytomegalovirus exposure and HLA in healthy donors. The PCR used 60 Vbeta and 13 Jbeta primers. Repertoires were generated with immunoSEQ multiplex PCR, while TCRdb's copy carries only in-frame clones and drops some. Among about 140,000 clones listed, roughly 79% were seen once. What was sequenced was PBMCs. All receptors derive from a woman aged 60-75 years in good health and CMV-seropositive.

The chain carries TRBV15 and TRBJ2-2; D not certain. The CDR3 runs to 14 residues. Trimming took 3 bases from V and 0 from J, leaving 5 bases between them. Germline CDR1 LNHNV, CDR2 YYDKDF (reference sequence). The DNA of the CDR3 is TGTGCCACCAGCAGTGAGGCGAACACCGGGGAGCTGTTTTTT. Its protein product is CATSSEANTGELFF.

This clone was recorded once. The V and J genes are TRBV6-1 and TRBJ2-1; 15 nucleotides match TRBD2. CDR3 length: 14 residues. Germline V gene lookup returns CDR1 MNHNS and CDR2 SASEGT. The V and J ends lost 6 bases and 8 bases, in that order; junction bases with no gene match: 2. CDR3 DNA sequence: TGTGCCAGCAGCGGACTAGCGGGGGGGGATGAGCAGTTCTTC. It specifies CASSGLAGGDEQFF.

V and J are TRBV19 and TRBJ1-5, with D possibly matching TRBD1 (6 bases). The germline gives CDR1 LNHDA, CDR2 SQIVND (reference sequence). The V end lost 4 bases, the J end lost 5 bases, and 15 bases lay between the germline ends. CDR3 size: 15 residues. In DNA form, the CDR3 reads TGTGCCAGTAGTAACCTCTACAGGGTGCATCAGCCCCAGCATTTT. It codes for CASSNLYRVHQPQHF.

In its sample, this clone was seen once. The V call is TRBV19, the J call TRBJ1-5; maybe TRBD1 (5 bases). The germline gives CDR1 LNHDA, CDR2 SQIVND (reference sequence). This CDR3 region has 14 residues. The ends were cut back, 4 bases at V and 2 bases at J, with 9 bases in the middle. CDR3 residues: CASSNQGGNQPQHF. The CDR3 nucleotides read TGTGCCAGTAGTAATCAGGGTGGCAATCAGCCCCAGCATTTT.

This clone has more than one count but fewer than ten. The V and J genes are TRBV30 and TRBJ1-2; D is uncertain. CDR1 and CDR2 (germline): GTSNPN, SVGIG (reference sequence). Trimming pared 2 bases from V and 0 bases from J, leaving 7 bases between. The CDR3 contains 13 residues. The CDR3 protein is CAWSPGSNYGYTF. CDR3 coding DNA: TGTGCCTGGAGTCCCGGTTCTAACTATGGCTACACCTTC.

The chain carries TRBV6-1 and TRBJ1-1; D gene unclear. V gave up 7 bases and J gave up 4 bases, with 10 bases separating them. Per the germline V gene, CDR1 is MNHNS and CDR2 is SASEGT. The CDR3 spans 12 residues. For the CDR3, the DNA is TGTGCCAGCAAGTATGGTAGCACTGAAGCTTTCTTT. Translating gives CASKYGSTEAFF.

The rearrangement uses TRBV29-1 and TRBJ2-3; D possibly corresponds to TRBD2 (5 bases). The V end lost 2 bases, the J end lost 1 base, and 10 bases lay between the germline ends. Germline lookup yields CDR1 SQVTM and CDR2 ANQGSEA. This CDR3 spans 14 amino acids. The CDR3 loop is CSVEIAKGTDTQYF. The DNA of the CDR3 is TGCAGCGTTGAAATAGCGAAGGGCACAGATACGCAGTATTTT.

The chain links TRBV19 to TRBJ2-2; the match to TRBD1 covers 7 bases. Germline V gives CDR1 LNHDA, CDR2 SQIVND (reference sequence). J lost 3 bases, V lost 3 bases, and 4 bases had no gene match. The CDR3 has 15 amino acids. CDR3 DNA: TGTGCCAGTAGTATTAGAGACAGGGACACCGGGGAGCTGTTTTTT. This sequence encodes CASSIRDRDTGELFF.

J is TRBJ1-1 and V is TRBV19, with D tentatively TRBD1 (6 bases). V lost 1 base, J lost 4 bases, and 16 bases lay in between. This CDR3 spans 16 amino acids. CDR1 is LNHDA and CDR2 is SQIVND in the germline V gene (reference sequence). The DNA of the CDR3 is TGTGCCAGTAGTATAGTAGCAGCGGGGGCCGGCACTGAAGCTTTCTTT. This sequence encodes CASSIVAAGAGTEAFF.

The V and J genes are TRBV6-6 and TRBJ1-2; D gene ambiguous. The ends were cut back, 7 bases at V and 8 bases at J, with 23 bases in the middle. CDR3 length: 15 amino acids. CDR1 is MNHNY and CDR2 is SVGAGI in the germline V gene (reference sequence). This CDR3 reads CASTNKTPGERGYTF. Here the CDR3 DNA reads TGTGCCAGCACCAATAAGACGCCGGGAGAGAGGGGCTACACCTTC.

The chain carries TRBV15 and TRBJ2-5, with 9 bases identical to TRBD2. Germline assignment: CDR1 LNHNV and CDR2 YYDKDF (reference sequence). V lost 5 bases to trimming and J lost 5 bases; unmatched junction nucleotides: 15. The CDR3 is 17 residues long. CDR3 protein: CATSDPTSGPGVETQYF. The CDR3 region has the DNA TGTGCCACCAGCGACCCGACTAGCGGCCCAGGGGTGGAGACCCAGTACTTC.

As to this clone: Other DNA sequences from this sample encode an identical CDR3 as well. This chain joins TRBV7-9 and TRBJ1-3; possibly TRBD1 for D (5 bases). The CDR3 totals 15 residues. In germline, CDR1 is SEHNR, CDR2 FQNEAQ (reference sequence). V was pared by 1 base and J by 0 bases, with 7 bases between. The CDR3 coding sequence is TGTGCCAGCAGCTTAGGACAGTCCTCTGGAAACACCATATATTTT. It yields the protein CASSLGQSSGNTIYF.

The table lists this clone with a count of one. The rearrangement uses TRBV19 and TRBJ2-3, with 7 positions matching TRBD1. The CDR3 loop spans 12 amino acids. Germline CDR1 LNHDA, CDR2 SQIVND (reference sequence). V shed 6 bases, J shed 4 bases, and the junction held 1 base outside the gene matches. The CDR3 reads CASRQGPDTQYF. For the CDR3, the DNA is TGTGCCAGTAGACAGGGGCCAGATACGCAGTATTTT.

The J gene is TRBJ1-2, the V gene TRBV19, with TRBD1 matching over 9 bases. From germline, CDR1 is LNHDA and CDR2 SQIVND (reference sequence). Unmatched junction bases numbered 6, after V lost 8 bases and J lost 8 bases. This CDR3 has 12 amino acids. CDR3 residues: CASEGQGGGYTF. For the CDR3, the DNA is TGTGCCAGTGAGGGACAGGGCGGCGGCTACACCTTC.

The V and J genes are TRBV29-1 and TRBJ2-1; 11 bases match TRBD1. With V trimmed by 7 bases and J by 8 bases, 4 bases remained unmatched. The CDR3 consists of 12 residues. Looked up from germline, CDR1 is SQVTM and CDR2 is ANQGSEA. The chain's CDR3 is CSAGQGADEQFF. DNA of the CDR3: TGCAGCGCCGGACAGGGGGCCGATGAGCAGTTCTTC.

The chain has TRBV7-9 and TRBJ2-3; D is ambiguous. Looked up from germline, CDR1 is SEHNR and CDR2 is FQNEAQ (reference sequence). V gave up 2 bases and J gave up 8 bases, with 8 bases separating them. CDR3 length: 12 residues. This chain's CDR3 is CASSLQAGTQYF. DNA of the CDR3: TGTGCCAGCAGCTTACAGGCCGGTACGCAGTATTTT.

The chain joins TRBV10-3 to TRBJ2-5; D is uncertain. This CDR3 contains 12 residues. Trimming removed 5 bases at V and 0 bases at J, with 4 bases between. In germline, CDR1 is ENHRY, CDR2 SYGVKD. The CDR3 region is CAISSDQETQYF. As DNA, the CDR3 is TGTGCCATCAGTAGCGACCAAGAGACCCAGTACTTC.

CDR3 amino acids: CASSYSNRAHTIYF. The CDR3 DNA sequence: TGTGCCAGCAGTTACTCGAACAGGGCTCACACCATATATTTT. This chain joins TRBV6-5 and TRBJ1-3; D is perhaps TRBD1 (6 bases). Germline-derived CDR1 and CDR2 are MNHEY and SVGAGI. V lost 0 bases and J 8 bases, leaving 11 bases between the germline ends. This CDR3 spans 14 amino acids.